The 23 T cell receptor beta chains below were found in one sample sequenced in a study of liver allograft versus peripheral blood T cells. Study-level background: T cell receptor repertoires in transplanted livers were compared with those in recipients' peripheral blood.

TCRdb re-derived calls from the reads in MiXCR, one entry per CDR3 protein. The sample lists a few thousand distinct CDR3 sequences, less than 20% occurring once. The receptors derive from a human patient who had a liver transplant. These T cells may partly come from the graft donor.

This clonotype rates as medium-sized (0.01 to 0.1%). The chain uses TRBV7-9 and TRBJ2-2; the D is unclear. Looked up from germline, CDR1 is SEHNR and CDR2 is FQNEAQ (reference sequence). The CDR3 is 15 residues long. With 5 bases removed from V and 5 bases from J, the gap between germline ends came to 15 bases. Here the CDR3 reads CASSTTDPWTGELFF. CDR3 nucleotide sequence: TGTGCCAGCAGCACGACGGACCCCTGGACCGGGGAGCTGTTTTTT. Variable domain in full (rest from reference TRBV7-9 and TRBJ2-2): DTGVSQNPRHKITKRGQNVTFRCDPISEHNRLYWYRQTLGQGPEFLTYFQNEAQLEKSRLLSDRFSAERPKGSFSTLEIQRTEQGDSAMYLCASSTTDPWTGELFFGEGSRLTVL.

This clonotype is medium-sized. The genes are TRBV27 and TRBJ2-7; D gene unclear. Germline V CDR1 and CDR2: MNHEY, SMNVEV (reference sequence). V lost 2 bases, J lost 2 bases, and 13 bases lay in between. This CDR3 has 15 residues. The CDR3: CASSLGQAATYEQYF. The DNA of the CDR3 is TGTGCCAGCAGTTTAGGGCAGGCCGCGACCTACGAGCAGTACTTC.

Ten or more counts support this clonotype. CDR3 residues: CASSVEAGLETQYF. In nucleotides, the CDR3 is TGTGCCAGCAGCGTAGAGGCGGGGCTGGAGACCCAGTACTTC. This chain links TRBV9 with TRBJ2-5, with D perhaps matching TRBD2 (6 bases). Germline CDR1 and CDR2: SGDLS and YYNGEE. The CDR3 covers 14 residues. The ends were cut back, 0 bases at V and 5 bases at J, with 11 bases in the middle.

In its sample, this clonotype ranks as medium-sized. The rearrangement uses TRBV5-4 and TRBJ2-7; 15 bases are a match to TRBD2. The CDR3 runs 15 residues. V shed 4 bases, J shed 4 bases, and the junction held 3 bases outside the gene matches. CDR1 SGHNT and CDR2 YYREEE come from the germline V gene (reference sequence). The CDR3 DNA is TGTGCCAGCAGCCAAGGGACTAGCGGGGGGTACGAGCAGTACTTC. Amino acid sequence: CASSQGTSGGYEQYF.

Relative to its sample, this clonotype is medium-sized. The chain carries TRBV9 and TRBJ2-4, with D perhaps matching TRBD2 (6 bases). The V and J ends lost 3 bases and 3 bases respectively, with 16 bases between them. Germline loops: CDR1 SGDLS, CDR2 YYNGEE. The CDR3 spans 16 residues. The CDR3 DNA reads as TGTGCCAGCAGCGGTCGCCTCCAGGAGGGCAAAAACATTCAGTACTTC. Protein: CASSGRLQEGKNIQYF. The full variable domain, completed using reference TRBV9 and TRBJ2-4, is DSGVTQTPKHLITATGQRVTLRCSPRSGDLSVYWYQQSLDQGLQFLIQYYNGEERAKGNILERFSAQQFPDLHSELNLSSLELGDSALYFCASSGRLQEGKNIQYFGAGTRLSVL.

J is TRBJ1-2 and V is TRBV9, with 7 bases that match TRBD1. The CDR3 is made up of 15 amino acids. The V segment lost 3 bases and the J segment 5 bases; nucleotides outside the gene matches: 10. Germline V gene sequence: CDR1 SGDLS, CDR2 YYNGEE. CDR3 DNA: TGTGCCAGCAGCGGACCCGGACAGGCACATTATGGCTACACCTTC. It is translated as CASSGPGQAHYGYTF. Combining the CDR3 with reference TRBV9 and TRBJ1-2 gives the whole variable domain DSGVTQTPKHLITATGQRVTLRCSPRSGDLSVYWYQQSLDQGLQFLIQYYNGEERAKGNILERFSAQQFPDLHSELNLSSLELGDSALYFCASSGPGQAHYGYTFGSGTRLTVV.

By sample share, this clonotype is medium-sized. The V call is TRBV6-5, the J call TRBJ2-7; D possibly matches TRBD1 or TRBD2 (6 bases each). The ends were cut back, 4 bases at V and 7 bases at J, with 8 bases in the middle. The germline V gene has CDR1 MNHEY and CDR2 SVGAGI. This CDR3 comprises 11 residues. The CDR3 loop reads CASSLGGEQYF. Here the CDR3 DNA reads TGTGCCAGCAGTTTAGGGGGGGAGCAGTACTTC.

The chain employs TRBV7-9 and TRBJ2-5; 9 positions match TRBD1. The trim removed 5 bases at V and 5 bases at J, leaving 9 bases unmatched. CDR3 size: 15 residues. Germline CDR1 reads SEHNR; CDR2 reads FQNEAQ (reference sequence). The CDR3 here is CASSAGTGSVETQYF. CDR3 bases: TGTGCCAGCAGCGCGGGGACAGGGTCCGTGGAGACCCAGTACTTC.

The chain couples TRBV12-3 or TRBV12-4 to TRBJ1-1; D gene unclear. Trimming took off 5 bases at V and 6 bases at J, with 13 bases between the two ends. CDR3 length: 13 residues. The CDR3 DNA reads TGTGCCAGCAGTCCTTCTTGGGCAGCTGAAGCTTTCTTT. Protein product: CASSPSWAAEAFF.

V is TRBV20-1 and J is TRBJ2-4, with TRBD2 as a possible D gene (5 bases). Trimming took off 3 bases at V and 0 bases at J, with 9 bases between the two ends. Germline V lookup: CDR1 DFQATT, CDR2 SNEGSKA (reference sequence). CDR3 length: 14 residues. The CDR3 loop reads CSASGELAKNIQYF. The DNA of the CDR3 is TGCAGTGCTAGCGGGGAACTAGCCAAAAACATTCAGTACTTC.

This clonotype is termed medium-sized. CDR3 bases: TGTGCCAGCAGTAGACCAAACTACCCGCCTGAAGCTTTCTTT. Protein product: CASSRPNYPPEAFF. The chain couples TRBV28 to TRBJ1-1, with D unresolved. Trimming left V 5 bases short and J 6 bases short, with 16 bases between. CDR3 length: 14 residues. Germline CDR1 MDHEN, CDR2 SYDVKM.

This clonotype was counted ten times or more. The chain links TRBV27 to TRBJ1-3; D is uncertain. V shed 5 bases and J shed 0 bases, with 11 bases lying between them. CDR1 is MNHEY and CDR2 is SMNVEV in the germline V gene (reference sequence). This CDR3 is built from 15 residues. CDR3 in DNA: TGTGCCAGCAGTCCCGAGTTATACTCTGGAAACACCATATATTTT. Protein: CASSPELYSGNTIYF.

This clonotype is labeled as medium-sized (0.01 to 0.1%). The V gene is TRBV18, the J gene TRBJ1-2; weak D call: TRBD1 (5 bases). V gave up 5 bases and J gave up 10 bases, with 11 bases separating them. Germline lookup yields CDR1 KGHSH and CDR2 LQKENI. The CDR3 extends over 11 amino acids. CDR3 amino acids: CASSVGLNYTF. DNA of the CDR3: TGTGCCAGCTCAGTGGGACTGAACTACACCTTC.

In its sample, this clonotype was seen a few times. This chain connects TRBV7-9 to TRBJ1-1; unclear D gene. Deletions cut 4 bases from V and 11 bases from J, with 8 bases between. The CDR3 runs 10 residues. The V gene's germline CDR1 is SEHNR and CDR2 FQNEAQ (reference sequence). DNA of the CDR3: TGTGCCAGCAGCTCAGGCGAGGCTTTCTTT. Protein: CASSSGEAFF. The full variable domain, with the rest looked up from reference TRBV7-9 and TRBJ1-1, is DTGVSQNPRHKITKRGQNVTFRCDPISEHNRLYWYRQTLGQGPEFLTYFQNEAQLEKSRLLSDRFSAERPKGSFSTLEIQRTEQGDSAMYLCASSSGEAFFGQGTRLTVV.

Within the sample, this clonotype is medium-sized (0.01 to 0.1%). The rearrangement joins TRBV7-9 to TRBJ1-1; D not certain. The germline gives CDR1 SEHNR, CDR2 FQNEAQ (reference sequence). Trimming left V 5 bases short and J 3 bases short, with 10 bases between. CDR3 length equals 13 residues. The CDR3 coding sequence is TGTGCCAGCAGCCTGGGAGCCTACACTGAAGCTTTCTTT. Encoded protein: CASSLGAYTEAFF.

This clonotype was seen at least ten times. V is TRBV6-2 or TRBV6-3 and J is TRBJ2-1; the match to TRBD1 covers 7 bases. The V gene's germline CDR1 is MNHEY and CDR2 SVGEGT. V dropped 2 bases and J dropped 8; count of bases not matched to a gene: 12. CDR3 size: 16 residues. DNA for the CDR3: TGTGCCAGCAGTTACGGGCCTGGTTACAGGGGCGATGAGCAGTTCTTC. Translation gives CASSYGPGYRGDEQFF.

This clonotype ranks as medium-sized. The CDR3, as DNA: TGTGCCACTAGGCATGCCGACGGCGGGGAGCTGTTTTTT. It encodes CATRHADGGELFF. The chain has TRBV5-4 and TRBJ2-2, with unresolved D. Trimming took off 9 bases at V and 7 bases at J, with 16 bases between the two ends. Germline loops: CDR1 SGHNT, CDR2 YYREEE (reference sequence). This CDR3 is built from 13 residues.

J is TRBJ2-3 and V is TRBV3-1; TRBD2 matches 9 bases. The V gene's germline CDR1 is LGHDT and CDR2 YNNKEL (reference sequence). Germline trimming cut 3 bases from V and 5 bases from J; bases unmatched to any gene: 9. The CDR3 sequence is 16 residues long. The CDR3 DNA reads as TGTGCCAGCAGCCAGAGTGGTCTAGCGGGACTAGATACGCAGTATTTT. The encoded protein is CASSQSGLAGLDTQYF.

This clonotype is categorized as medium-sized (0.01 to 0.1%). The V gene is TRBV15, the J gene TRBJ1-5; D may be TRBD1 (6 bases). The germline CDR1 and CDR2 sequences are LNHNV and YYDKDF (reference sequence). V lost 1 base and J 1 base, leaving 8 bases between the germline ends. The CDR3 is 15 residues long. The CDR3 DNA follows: TGTGCCACCAGCAGAGTAGGGGGGAGCAATCAGCCCCAGCATTTT. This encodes CATSRVGGSNQPQHF.

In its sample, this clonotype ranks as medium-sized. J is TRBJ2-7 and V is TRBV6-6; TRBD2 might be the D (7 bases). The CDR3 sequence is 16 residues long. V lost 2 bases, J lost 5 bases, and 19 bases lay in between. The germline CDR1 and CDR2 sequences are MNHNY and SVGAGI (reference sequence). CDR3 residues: CASSYGRGPDWDEQYF. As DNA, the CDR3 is TGTGCCAGCAGTTACGGGCGGGGGCCCGACTGGGACGAGCAGTACTTC.

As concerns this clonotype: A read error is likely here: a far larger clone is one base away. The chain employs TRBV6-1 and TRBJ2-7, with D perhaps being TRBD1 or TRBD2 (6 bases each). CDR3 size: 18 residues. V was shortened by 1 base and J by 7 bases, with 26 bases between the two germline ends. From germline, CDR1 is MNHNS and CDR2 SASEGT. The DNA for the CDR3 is TGTGCCAGCAGTGAAGTGGACTACAGGGTAATGTCCTACAATGAGCAGTACTTC. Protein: CASSEVDYRVMSYNEQYF.

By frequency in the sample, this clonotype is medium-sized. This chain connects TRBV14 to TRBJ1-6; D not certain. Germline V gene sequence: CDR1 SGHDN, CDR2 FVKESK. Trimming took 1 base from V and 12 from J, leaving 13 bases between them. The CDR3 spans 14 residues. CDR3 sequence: CASSQAGNVLPLHF. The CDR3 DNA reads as TGTGCCAGCAGCCAAGCCGGGAACGTGTTACCCCTCCACTTT.

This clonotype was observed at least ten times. CDR3 in amino acids: CASSLLAGGPNEQFF. For the CDR3, the DNA is TGTGCCAGCAGCCTACTAGCGGGGGGGCCGAATGAGCAGTTCTTC. The chain links TRBV7-9 to TRBJ2-1; TRBD2 aligns across 13 bases. Germline CDR1 reads SEHNR; CDR2 reads FQNEAQ (reference sequence). V lost 5 bases to trimming and J lost 7 bases; unmatched junction nucleotides: 5. This CDR3 is built from 15 residues.